These 8 T cell receptor beta chains were all obtained from the same sample, sequenced in a study of cytomegalovirus exposure and HLA in healthy donors. The PCR was carried out with 60 Vbeta primers and 13 Jbeta primers. Profiling relied on immunoSEQ multiplex PCR, and the TCRdb table lists in-frame clones only, not all of them. The repertoire holds about 130,000 clones, with approximately 80% as singletons. The material sequenced was PBMCs. These receptors originate from a man aged 30 to 45 in good health and CMV-seronegative.

CDR3 nucleotide sequence: TGTGCCAGCAGCACCACCCTCCAGGGTACGAACACTGAAGCTTTCTTT. Protein sequence: CASSTTLQGTNTEAFF. This chain joins TRBV7-9 and TRBJ1-1, with D possibly TRBD1 on 5 matching bases. The CDR3 is 16 amino acids. The V and J ends lost 5 bases and 1 base respectively, with 17 bases between them. The germline V gene has CDR1 SEHNR and CDR2 FQNEAQ (reference sequence).

The chain recombines TRBV28 with TRBJ2-7; no definite D call. This CDR3 contains 13 residues. Germline-derived CDR1 and CDR2 are MDHEN and SYDVKM. Between the trimmed V and J ends, which lost 3 bases and 2 bases, there was a span of 8 bases. CDR3 bases: TGTGCCAGCAGTTTCCAGGATCCCTACGAGCAGTACTTC. Encoded protein: CASSFQDPYEQYF.

J is TRBJ2-7 and V is TRBV28; 8 nucleotides align to TRBD2. The junction had 11 bases not matched to a gene; V was cut back by 11 bases and J by 5 bases. The CDR3 covers 13 residues. CDR1 MDHEN and CDR2 SYDVKM come from the germline V gene. In DNA form, the CDR3 reads TGTGCCGCTGCGCCGGGGGGGAACCACGAGCAGTACTTC. Its protein is CAAAPGGNHEQYF.

The rearrangement joins TRBV5-6 to TRBJ2-7; 8 nucleotides agree with TRBD2. Germline values: CDR1 SGHDT, CDR2 YYEEEE. This CDR3 contains 12 residues. The junction had 6 bases not matched to a gene; V was cut back by 7 bases and J by 6 bases. The CDR3 sequence is CASGGLEIEQYF. CDR3 DNA: TGTGCCAGCGGGGGACTAGAAATCGAGCAGTACTTC.

The chain recombines TRBV28 with TRBJ2-2, with TRBD2 matching 11 bases. This CDR3 is built from 14 residues. Germline values: CDR1 MDHEN, CDR2 SYDVKM. V shed 8 bases, J shed 6 bases, and the junction held 5 bases outside the gene matches. The CDR3 protein is CASLNSGRAGELFF. The CDR3 DNA reads TGTGCCAGCCTCAATAGCGGGAGGGCCGGGGAGCTGTTTTTT.

Worth noting for this clone: The sample carries other DNA sequences with the same CDR3. The genes are TRBV27 and TRBJ2-5; no definite D call. V gave up 2 bases and J gave up 5 bases, with 9 bases separating them. Looked up from germline, CDR1 is MNHEY and CDR2 is SMNVEV (reference sequence). This CDR3 is built from 13 residues. The CDR3 DNA reads as TGTGCCAGCAGTTTACGGGTCCGGGAGACCCAGTACTTC. Translation: CASSLRVRETQYF.

The genes are TRBV19 and TRBJ2-7; a possible D gene is TRBD2 (5 bases). Per germline, CDR1 LNHDA and CDR2 SQIVND (reference sequence). Trimming removed 2 bases from V and 4 bases from J, with 15 bases in between. This CDR3 comprises 15 residues. The CDR3 region is CASSISLGAGYEQYF. DNA for the CDR3: TGTGCCAGTAGTATATCGCTAGGTGCGGGTTACGAGCAGTACTTC.

The chain carries TRBV28 and TRBJ2-2; D is unclear. Germline lookup yields CDR1 MDHEN and CDR2 SYDVKM. This CDR3 has 10 residues. V was shortened by 9 bases and J by 6 bases, with 5 bases between the two germline ends. The CDR3: CASYSGELFF. CDR3 in DNA: TGTGCCAGTTACTCCGGGGAGCTGTTTTTT.